One sample yielded the 23 T cell receptor beta chains listed below, sequenced in a study of blood T cells in healthy people across ages (dated by TCRdb to about 2015). Receptors were amplified or captured by 5' RACE. Reads for this sample came from an Illumina HiSeq 2500. A second PCR of about 6 to 11 cycles was run with a J-beta primer mix and a sample-barcoded 5' primer. TCRdb handled the public reads itself, with Q25 trimming in fastp and clone calling in MiXCR, and kept productive beta chains. Here each entry gathers all rows of one CDR3 protein and keeps the most common genes and DNA. The sample table contains around 320,000 distinct CDR3 sequences; only one count was recorded for roughly 27% of them. Of the sample, 29% falls within the top ten clones. Material for sequencing was blood. The source of these receptors is a woman in her seventies in good health.

On this clonotype itself: A much larger clone lies a single base off, so this may be a read error. The CDR3 DNA is TGCAGTGCTAGCCGGGACCGGGGAAAGACCCAGTACTTC. The encoded protein is CSASRDRGKTQYF. The J gene is TRBJ2-5, the V gene TRBV20-1; TRBD1 or TRBD2 may be the D gene (5 bases each). Looked up from germline, CDR1 is DFQATT and CDR2 is SNEGSKA (reference sequence). The CDR3 extends over 13 amino acids. Trimming shortened V by 3 bases and J by 6 bases, and 14 bases separated the two germline ends.

V and J are TRBV20-1 and TRBJ2-5; D is ambiguous. The germline V gene encodes CDR1 DFQATT and CDR2 SNEGSKA (reference sequence). The CDR3 extends over 12 amino acids. As DNA, the CDR3 is TGCTGCGCCTCCAGACGGCAAGAGACCCAGTACTTC. Encoded protein: CCASRRQETQYF.

V gene TRBV28 combines with J gene TRBJ2-3; no definite D call. This CDR3 spans 14 amino acids. V lost 2 bases and J 3 bases, leaving 9 bases between the germline ends. The germline V gene encodes CDR1 MDHEN and CDR2 SYDVKM. The CDR3 here is CASSLRVLTDTQYF. The CDR3 coding sequence is TGTGCCAGCAGTTTAAGGGTATTGACAGATACGCAGTATTTT.

The chain employs TRBV20-1 and TRBJ2-7; 7 positions match TRBD2. Germline V gene sequence: CDR1 DFQATT, CDR2 SNEGSKA (reference sequence). This CDR3 is 14 amino acids long. V dropped 6 bases and J dropped 1; count of bases not matched to a gene: 9. The CDR3 DNA reads as TGCAGTGCCGAAGGTGGACTAGGGTCCTACGAGCAGTACTTC. This sequence encodes CSAEGGLGSYEQYF.

CDR3 DNA: TGTGCCAGCAGCTTGACTCTGGGACAGGGGACGTCAGATACGCAGTATTTT. It encodes CASSLTLGQGTSDTQYF. The chain joins TRBV5-6 to TRBJ2-3, with 10 bases lining up with TRBD1. The CDR3 loop spans 17 amino acids. Germline V CDR1 and CDR2: SGHDT, YYEEEE. J lost 4 bases, V lost 1 base, and 9 bases had no gene match.

The table lists this clonotype with a few counts. The chain has TRBV7-8 and TRBJ2-2, with D tentatively TRBD1 (5 bases). This CDR3 is 14 amino acids long. V lost 8 bases, J lost 4 bases, and 14 bases lay in between. Germline V gene lookup returns CDR1 SGHVS and CDR2 FQNEAQ. The CDR3 DNA follows: TGTGCCAGCTTGGGTGACAGAGCCACCGGGGAGCTGTTTTTT. Protein: CASLGDRATGELFF.

V usage is TRBV13 and J usage is TRBJ2-2, with 8 bases that match TRBD1. Per germline, CDR1 PRHDT and CDR2 FYEKMQ (reference sequence). J lost 6 bases, V lost 2 bases, and 5 bases had no gene match. The CDR3 extends over 15 amino acids. The CDR3 here is CASSLQGAKSGELFF. As DNA, the CDR3 is TGTGCCAGCAGCTTACAGGGGGCGAAGTCCGGGGAGCTGTTTTTT. The variable domain in full, with the rest retrieved from reference TRBV13 and TRBJ2-2, is AAGVIQSPRHLIKEKRETATLKCYPIPRHDTVYWYQQGPGQDPQFLISFYEKMQSDKGSIPDRFSAQQFSDYHSELNMSSLELGDSALYFCASSLQGAKSGELFFGEGSRLTVL.

The chain joins TRBV20-1 to TRBJ2-1; 8 bases match TRBD2. Germline lookup yields CDR1 DFQATT and CDR2 SNEGSKA (reference sequence). The CDR3 runs to 14 residues. Trimming removed 6 bases from V and 1 base from J; junction bases left unmatched: 5. The CDR3 is CSALLAESYNEQFF. The CDR3, as DNA: TGCAGTGCATTACTAGCGGAGTCCTACAATGAGCAGTTCTTC.

The V and J genes are TRBV6-6 and TRBJ2-3; D may be TRBD1 or TRBD2 (5 bases each). The V end was cut by 6 bases, the J end by 4 bases, with 17 bases between. The CDR3 runs 15 residues. Germline V gene lookup returns CDR1 MNHNY and CDR2 SVGAGI (reference sequence). This chain's CDR3 is CASRSGTSGSDTQYF. CDR3 nucleotides: TGTGCCAGCAGATCCGGGACGTCGGGGTCAGATACGCAGTATTTT.

This clonotype turned up a few times. V gene TRBV18 combines with J gene TRBJ2-1; the match to TRBD2 covers 7 bases. This CDR3 has 16 amino acids. Germline V gene lookup returns CDR1 KGHSH and CDR2 LQKENI. With 1 base clipped from V and 6 bases from J, the junction kept 9 bases outside the gene matches. The CDR3 DNA sequence: TGTGCCAGCTCACCACGGGCGGGAGCGGGATCCAATGAGCAGTTCTTC. As protein: CASSPRAGAGSNEQFF.

This sequence joins TRBV24-1 and TRBJ2-1; D is undetermined. V dropped 4 bases and J dropped 6 bases, with 12 bases sitting between them. The CDR3 sequence is 14 residues long. Germline CDR1 KGHDR, CDR2 SFDVKD. The CDR3 protein is CATSDPGRLNEQFF. The DNA for the CDR3 is TGTGCCACCAGTGACCCTGGACGGCTCAATGAGCAGTTCTTC.

This clonotype was seen only a few times. This sequence joins TRBV6-5 and TRBJ2-1; 7 bases match TRBD1. The V segment lost 6 bases and the J segment 2 bases; nucleotides outside the gene matches: 4. The CDR3 loop spans 14 amino acids. Per germline, CDR1 MNHEY and CDR2 SVGAGI. In nucleotides, the CDR3 is TGTGCCAGCAGCATGACAGGGCCCTACAATGAGCAGTTCTTC. Translation gives CASSMTGPYNEQFF.

This clonotype was counted between two and nine times. The DNA of the CDR3 is TGTGCCAGTAGTATCCGGGGTCCTGGGGCCAACGTCCTGACTTTC. Its protein product is CASSIRGPGANVLTF. The rearrangement joins TRBV19 to TRBJ2-6, with D tentatively TRBD2 (5 bases). The CDR3 is 15 amino acids. Looked up from germline, CDR1 is LNHDA and CDR2 is SQIVND (reference sequence). The V gene lost 3 bases and the J gene lost 2 bases, with 8 bases spanning the gap.

The table lists this clonotype with a count of one. The rearrangement links TRBV4-2 to TRBJ2-1; 7 positions match TRBD2. The CDR3 extends over 16 amino acids. CDR1 is LGHNA and CDR2 is YNFKEQ in the germline V gene. Trimming took 0 bases from V and 4 from J; bases not matched to a gene: 6. The CDR3 sequence is CASSQEALAVYNEQFF. CDR3 sequence (DNA): TGTGCCAGCAGCCAAGAGGCCCTAGCGGTATACAATGAGCAGTTCTTC.

This clonotype was counted only a few times. The rearrangement links TRBV3-1 to TRBJ2-5; 7 bases line up with TRBD2. This CDR3 contains 15 residues. V lost 4 bases and J lost 5; bases outside the gene matches: 10. CDR1 LGHDT and CDR2 YNNKEL come from the germline V gene (reference sequence). The chain's CDR3 is CASSREGRGLETQYF. For the CDR3, the DNA is TGTGCCAGCAGCCGGGAAGGGAGGGGCTTGGAGACCCAGTACTTC.

The table lists this clonotype with a few counts. V gene TRBV7-9 combines with J gene TRBJ1-4, with a weak D call TRBD1 (5 bases). Germline V lookup: CDR1 SEHNR, CDR2 FQNEAQ (reference sequence). This CDR3 region has 13 residues. Trimming took 0 bases from V and 11 from J, leaving 10 bases between them. CDR3 sequence (DNA): TGTGCCAGCAGCTTAGCAGGAGGGGACAAACTGTTTTTT. Translating it yields CASSLAGGDKLFF.

This clonotype was picked up many times. This chain uses TRBV25-1 with TRBJ2-7, with TRBD2 matching over 8 bases. The V gene end was trimmed by 0 bases and the J gene end by 4 bases; junction bases not matched to a gene: 5. Germline CDR1 is MGHDK and CDR2 is SYGVNS. The CDR3 is 15 residues long. CDR3 sequence (DNA): TGTGCCAGCAGTGAATACGGGGGGGCTAGGTACGAGCAGTACTTC. Translating it yields CASSEYGGARYEQYF.

The J gene is TRBJ2-7, the V gene TRBV3-1, with a possible D match to TRBD1 (6 bases). V was shortened by 4 bases and J by 0 bases, with 10 bases between the two germline ends. The CDR3 is made up of 14 amino acids. CDR1 LGHDT and CDR2 YNNKEL come from the germline V gene (reference sequence). CDR3 sequence: CASSRDISSYEQYF. In nucleotides, the CDR3 is TGTGCCAGCAGCCGGGACATAAGCTCCTACGAGCAGTACTTC.

This clonotype was seen only a few times. V is TRBV12-3 or TRBV12-4 and J is TRBJ2-4, with D uncertain. V lost 2 bases and J 1 base, leaving 15 bases between the germline ends. The CDR3 sequence is 17 residues long. The CDR3 bases are TGTGCCAGCAGTTTATTAGACGCAGACGGGGCCAAAAACATTCAGTACTTC. This gives the protein CASSLLDADGAKNIQYF.

In its sample, this clonotype was seen a few times. In nucleotides, the CDR3 is TGTGCCAGCAGTTTAGGGCAGGGAAAAGCTTTCTTT. Encoded protein: CASSLGQGKAFF. V is TRBV28 and J is TRBJ1-1; TRBD1 might be the D (5 bases). V gave up 2 bases and J gave up 9 bases, with 10 bases separating them. The length of the CDR3 is 12 residues. Per the germline V gene, CDR1 is MDHEN and CDR2 is SYDVKM. The whole variable domain, remainder taken from reference TRBV28 and TRBJ1-1, is DVKVTQSSRYLVKRTGEKVFLECVQDMDHENMFWYRQDPGLGLRLIYFSYDVKMKEKGDIPEGYSVSREKKERFSLILESASTNQTSMYLCASSLGQGKAFFGQGTRLTVV.

The V call is TRBV20-1, the J call TRBJ2-7; TRBD1 agrees at 7 bases. CDR1 is DFQATT and CDR2 is SNEGSKA in the germline V gene (reference sequence). The CDR3 is made up of 14 amino acids. The trim removed 3 bases at V and 3 bases at J, leaving 8 bases unmatched. The CDR3 bases are TGCAGTGCTAGGGCGAGACAGGGAAACTACGAGCAGTACTTC. Protein sequence: CSARARQGNYEQYF.

Turning to this clonotype: At one end the junction does not follow the germline gene, possibly because of a read error. The CDR3 loop reads CASSPVREAQYF. The DNA of the CDR3 is TGTGCCAGCTCACCTGTCCGAGAGGCCCAGTACTTC. This chain links TRBV18 with TRBJ2-5; D is undetermined. Germline V gene lookup returns CDR1 KGHSH and CDR2 LQKENI. The length of the CDR3 is 12 residues.

The chain joins TRBV7-9 to TRBJ2-3; the D call may be TRBD1 or TRBD2 (5 bases each). This CDR3 region has 13 residues. Trimming stripped 3 bases from V and 4 bases from J, with 8 bases between. Germline V gene data show CDR1 as SEHNR and CDR2 as FQNEAQ (reference sequence). CDR3 protein: CASSLGTADTQYF. As DNA, the CDR3 is TGTGCCAGCAGCTTGGGGACCGCAGATACGCAGTATTTT. Using reference TRBV7-9 and TRBJ2-3 for the parts outside the CDR3, the full variable domain is DTGVSQNPRHKITKRGQNVTFRCDPISEHNRLYWYRQTLGQGPEFLTYFQNEAQLEKSRLLSDRFSAERPKGSFSTLEIQRTEQGDSAMYLCASSLGTADTQYFGPGTRLTVL.